This T cell receptor (beta chain) was captured by sequencing in a study of regulatory T cells in long-lasting Graves disease. This clonotype was picked up many times. With V trimmed by 4 bases and J by 5 bases, 1 base remained unmatched. The CDR3 loop spans 12 amino acids. Germline V lookup: CDR1 KGHSH, CDR2 LQKENI. HTBI primers from iRepertoire and Arm-PCR of CDR3 regions yielded the TCR beta libraries. TCRdb independently ran MiXCR on the multiplex PCR reads; one entry per CDR3 protein. The sample shows 450,000 to 500,000 distinct CDR3 sequences, roughly 17% of them seen only once. Time point specified: newly diagnosed GD, antithyroid drugs for less than 3 months. RNA extracted from PBMCs served as the sequencing template. This sample also belongs to another study, concerning T cells in Graves' hyperthyroidism and ophthalmopathy.

The sequencing here drew on peripheral blood mononuclear cells (PBMCs), taken at new diagnosis, from a patient treated with antithyroid drugs. The genes are TRBV18 and TRBJ2-7; 8 bases match TRBD1. This clonotype originated in a man aged 40-49 years with Graves disease. The chain's CDR3 is CASSRQGNEQYF. The CDR3 DNA is TGTGCCAGCTCACGACAGGGGAACGAGCAGTACTTC.